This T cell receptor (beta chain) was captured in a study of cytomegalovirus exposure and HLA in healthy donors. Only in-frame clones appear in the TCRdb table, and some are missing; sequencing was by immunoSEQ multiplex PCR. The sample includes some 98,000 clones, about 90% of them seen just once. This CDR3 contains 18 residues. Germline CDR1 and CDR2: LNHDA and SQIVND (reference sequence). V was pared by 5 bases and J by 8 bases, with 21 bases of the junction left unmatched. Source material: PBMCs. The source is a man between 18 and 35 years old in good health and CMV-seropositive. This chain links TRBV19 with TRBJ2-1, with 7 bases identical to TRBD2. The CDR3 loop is CASSRVFALTSSFDEQFF. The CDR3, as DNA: TGTGCCAGTAGTCGTGTTTTCGCGTTGACTAGCTCTTTCGATGAGCAGTTCTTC.